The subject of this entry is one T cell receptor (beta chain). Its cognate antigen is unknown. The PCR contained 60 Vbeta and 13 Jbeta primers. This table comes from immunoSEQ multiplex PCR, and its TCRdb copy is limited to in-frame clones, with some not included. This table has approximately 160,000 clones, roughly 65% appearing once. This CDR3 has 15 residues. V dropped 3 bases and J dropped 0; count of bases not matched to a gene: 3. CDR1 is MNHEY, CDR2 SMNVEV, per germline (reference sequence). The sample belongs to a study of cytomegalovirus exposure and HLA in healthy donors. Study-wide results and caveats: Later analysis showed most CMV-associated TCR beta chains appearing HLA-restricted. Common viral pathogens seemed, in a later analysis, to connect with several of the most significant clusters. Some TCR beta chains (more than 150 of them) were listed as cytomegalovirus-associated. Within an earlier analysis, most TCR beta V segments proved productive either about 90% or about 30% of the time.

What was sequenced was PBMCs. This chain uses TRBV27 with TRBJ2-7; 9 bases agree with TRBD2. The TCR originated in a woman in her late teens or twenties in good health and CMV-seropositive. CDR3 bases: TGTGCCAGCAGTTTTAGCGGGGGCATCTCCTACGAGCAGTACTTC. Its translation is CASSFSGGISYEQYF.